Listed below are T cell receptor beta chains from one sample, sequenced in a study of control samples from healthy donors and cancer patients. Only in-frame clones appear in the TCRdb table, and some are missing; sequencing was by immunoSEQ multiplex PCR. The table shows 160,000 or so clones, with 85% to 95% occurring only once. Sequencing input: blood. The receptors derive from a middle-aged man in good health. Both conserved end residues are part of each CDR3. Fields, in order: D gene, clone size, J gene, V gene, CDR3 protein, CDR3 DNA. A D gene is named only where the DNA matches it firmly. Clone size appears in some rows only: once, few, many, or a class for an expanded clone.

NA | NA | TRBJ2-7 | TRBV19 | CASSRLGQGVYEQYF | TGTGCCAGTAGTAGGCTGGGTCAAGGTGTCTACGAGCAGTACTTC
NA | NA | TRBJ2-5 | TRBV4-1 | CASSEGGQAEETQYF | TGCGCCAGCAGCGAAGGAGGCCAAGCGGAAGAGACCCAGTACTTC
NA | NA | TRBJ2-4 | TRBV24-1 | CATSDHDTENIQYF | TGTGCCACCAGTGACCATGACACGGAAAACATTCAGTACTTC
TRBD1 | once | TRBJ2-7 | TRBV5-1 | CASSLGRQGPYEQYF | TGCGCCAGCAGCTTGGGTAGACAGGGCCCCTACGAGCAGTACTTC
NA | NA | TRBJ1-4 | TRBV7-2 | CASSLKLRVANEKLFF | TGTGCCAGCAGCTTAAAATTGAGGGTCGCTAATGAAAAACTGTTTTTT
NA | NA | TRBJ2-5 | TRBV14 | CASSQGVRVYQETQYF | TGTGCCAGCAGCCAAGGTGTCAGGGTGTACCAAGAGACCCAGTACTTC
TRBD2 | NA | TRBJ2-3 | TRBV7-9 | CASSPGLVQLTDTQYF | TGTGCCAGCAGCCCCGGACTAGTTCAATTGACAGATACGCAGTATTTT
NA | NA | TRBJ2-5 | TRBV18 | CASSPYGRSETQYF | TGTGCCAGCTCACCATACGGGAGATCGGAGACCCAGTACTTC
TRBD2 | NA | TRBJ2-1 | TRBV3-1/TRBV3-2 | CASSPGGTISDEQFF | TGTGCCAGCAGCCCAGGAGGGACTATAAGCGATGAGCAGTTCTTC
NA | NA | TRBJ2-3 | TRBV7-9 | CASSLDQDTQYF | TGTGCCAGCAGCTTAGACCAGGATACGCAGTATTTT
NA | NA | TRBJ1-4 | TRBV28 | CASSLLGGTDNEKLFF | TGTGCCAGCAGTTTATTAGGGGGTACGGATAATGAAAAACTGTTTTTT
TRBD1 | NA | TRBJ1-3 | TRBV3-1/TRBV3-2 | CASSPSGQRSSGNTIYF | TGTGCCAGCAGCCCATCGGGACAGCGTAGCTCTGGAAACACCATATATTTT
TRBD2 | NA | TRBJ2-3 | TRBV24-1 | CATSASGNIDTQYF | TGTGCCACCAGCGCAAGCGGGAATATAGATACGCAGTATTTT
TRBD1 | NA | TRBJ1-2 | TRBV4-1 | CASSQRTGQGDYGYTF | TGCGCCAGCAGCCAAAGGACAGGGCAAGGGGACTATGGCTACACCTTC
NA | NA | TRBJ1-2 | TRBV2 | CASSERWGYGYTF | TGTGCCAGCAGTGAACGGTGGGGCTATGGCTACACCTTC
NA | NA | TRBJ2-2 | TRBV24-1 | CATSGETGNTGELFF | TGTGCCACCAGTGGAGAAACGGGGAATACCGGGGAGCTGTTTTTT
TRBD2 | NA | TRBJ2-2 | TRBV7-6 | CASSLALHSGRTNTGELFF | TGTGCCAGCAGCTTAGCACTACATAGCGGGAGGACGAACACCGGGGAGCTGTTTTTT
NA | NA | TRBJ2-3 | TRBV13 | CASSLDPPTDTQYF | TGTGCCAGCAGCTTAGACCCCCCCACAGATACGCAGTATTTT
TRBD2 | NA | TRBJ2-7 | TRBV6-1 | CASSEGLAGSFYEQYF | TGTGCCAGCAGTGAAGGACTAGCGGGGTCATTCTACGAGCAGTACTTC
TRBD1 | NA | TRBJ2-5 | TRBV28 | CASGKTGWETQYF | TGTGCCAGCGGGAAGACAGGGTGGGAGACCCAGTACTTC
NA | once | TRBJ2-3 | TRBV7-3 | CASGTGRLQYF | TGTGCCAGCGGAACGGGCAGATTGCAGTATTTT
TRBD2 | NA | TRBJ2-5 | TRBV19 | CASSTGTSDQETQYF | TGTGCCAGTAGTACCGGGACTAGCGACCAAGAGACCCAGTACTTC
NA | NA | TRBJ1-1 | TRBV29-1 | CSVAANTEAFF | TGCAGCGTAGCAGCGAACACTGAAGCTTTCTTT
TRBD1 | NA | TRBJ2-7 | TRBV28 | CASRSGTVNEQYF | TGTGCCAGCAGATCCGGGACAGTAAACGAGCAGTACTTC
NA | NA | TRBJ2-7 | TRBV30 | CAWSGLPLSYEQYF | TGTGCCTGGAGTGGGCTGCCCCTGTCCTACGAGCAGTACTTC
NA | NA | TRBJ1-5 | TRBV28 | CASSSGEVQPQHF | TGTGCCAGCAGTTCAGGGGAGGTTCAGCCCCAGCATTTT
NA | NA | TRBJ2-7 | TRBV28 | CASSFGDYEQYF | TGTGCCAGCAGCTTCGGTGACTACGAGCAGTACTTC
NA | NA | TRBJ2-5 | TRBV28 | CASRDWEETQYF | TGTGCCAGCAGGGACTGGGAAGAGACCCAGTACTTC
NA | NA | TRBJ2-3 | TRBV12-2 | CASRLSGSTDTQYF | TGTGCAAGTCGCCTTAGCGGAAGCACAGATACGCAGTATTTT
NA | NA | TRBJ1-4 | TRBV28 | CASRPVDEKLFF | TGTGCCAGCAGACCCGTGGATGAAAAACTGTTTTTT
NA | NA | TRBJ1-2 | TRBV25-1 | CASSDSRAREGYTF | TGTGCCAGCAGTGACTCAAGGGCCCGAGAGGGCTACACCTTC
TRBD1 | NA | TRBJ1-1 | TRBV19 | CASRPQGQVNTEAFF | TGTGCCAGTAGGCCGCAGGGACAGGTGAACACTGAAGCTTTCTTT
TRBD2 | NA | TRBJ2-1 | TRBV5-4 | CASSRGLAGGLGGEQFF | TGTGCCAGCAGCCGGGGACTAGCGGGAGGTCTAGGTGGTGAGCAGTTCTTC
NA | NA | TRBJ2-3 | TRBV19 | CASSRTVTDTQYF | TGTGCCAGTAGTAGGACAGTTACAGATACGCAGTATTTT
NA | NA | TRBJ1-2 | TRBV29-1 | CSVEGSQVHGYTF | TGCAGCGTTGAGGGGTCACAGGTTCATGGCTACACCTTC
TRBD1 | NA | TRBJ1-2 | TRBV5-1 | CASSFSRTGGAYGYTF | TGCGCCAGCAGCTTTTCGAGGACAGGGGGCGCCTATGGCTACACCTTC
NA | NA | TRBJ2-2 | TRBV24-1 | CATSSGYTGELFF | TGTGCCACCAGTAGCGGGTACACCGGGGAGCTGTTTTTT
NA | NA | TRBJ2-4 | TRBV3-1/TRBV3-2 | CASSQGRNFQYF | TGTGCCAGCAGCCAAGGGCGTAATTTCCAGTACTTC
TRBD2 | NA | TRBJ2-5 | TRBV18 | CASSPPTSSYQETQYF | TGTGCCAGCTCACCACCGACTAGCTCGTACCAAGAGACCCAGTACTTC
NA | NA | TRBJ2-7 | TRBV14 | CASSRGVLRGGSYEQYF | TGTGCCAGCAGCCGGGGGGTTTTGAGGGGTGGATCCTACGAGCAGTACTTC
NA | NA | TRBJ2-7 | TRBV5-1 | CASSLDGSYEQYF | TGCGCCAGCAGCCTGGACGGATCCTACGAGCAGTACTTC
NA | NA | TRBJ1-2 | TRBV19 | CASSTPGLRIGYTF | TGTGCCAGTAGTACCCCGGGACTACGGATTGGCTACACCTTC
TRBD1 | few | TRBJ1-6 | TRBV6-5 | CASHGQVNSPLHF | TGTGCCAGCCACGGACAGGTTAATTCACCCCTCCACTTT
NA | NA | TRBJ1-2 | TRBV3-1/TRBV3-2 | CASSPRSGGGTNGYTF | TGTGCCAGCAGCCCAAGGTCGGGGGGCGGTACGAATGGCTACACCTTC